Listed below are T cell receptor beta chains from one sample, sequenced in a study of naive and memory T cell subsets. MiXCR, run by TCRdb on the UMI-ligation and nested PCR reads, gives a single entry per CDR3 protein. The sample lists 130,000 to 150,000 distinct CDR3 sequences, 22% occurring once. Sequenced: naive CD4+ T cells from blood. These receptors were obtained from a human donor in good health. The CDR3 runs from the conserved cysteine through the conserved F or W. A D gene is named only where the DNA matches it firmly. The size entry is marked missing in some rows and otherwise reads once, few, many or a size class.

TRBJ2-1 | many | NA | TRBV5-1 | TGCGCCAGCAGCTTCCTCCCAGGTCGTCGGTTCTTC | CASSFLPGRRFF
TRBJ2-3 | NA | NA | TRBV29-1 | TGCAGCGTACGGGCCGGCACAGATACGCAGTATTTT | CSVRAGTDTQYF
TRBJ2-7 | NA | NA | TRBV12-3/TRBV12-4 | TGTGCCAGCCAACCCCAGGCGTTGGGGGAGCAGTACTTC | CASQPQALGEQYF
TRBJ1-5 | once | NA | TRBV20-1 | TGCAGTGCTAGAGGGGCCCGCAGGGAGCGGTATAGCAATCAGCCCCAGCATTTT | CSARGARRERYSNQPQHF
TRBJ2-3 | NA | TRBD2 | TRBV7-9 | TGTGCCAGCAGCTTATTACTAGCGGGGACAGATACGCAGTATTTT | CASSLLLAGTDTQYF
TRBJ2-7 | few | NA | TRBV7-9 | TGTGCCAGCAGCTTAGTTCGGTCAGGGGCAGGGATAGGCTTCTACGAGCAGTACTTC | CASSLVRSGAGIGFYEQYF
TRBJ2-2 | NA | NA | TRBV3-1 | TGTGCCAGCAGCCAAGTACGTGGGTCGGCCGGGGAGCTGTTTTTT | CASSQVRGSAGELFF
TRBJ2-3 | NA | NA | TRBV4-1 | TGCGCCAGCAGCCAAGAAAGGGGTAACAGCTTGGCAGATACGCAGTATTTT | CASSQERGNSLADTQYF
TRBJ2-1 | many | NA | TRBV27 | TGTGCCAGCAGTTTAGTTTTGAAATCCTCCTACAATGAGCAGTTCTTC | CASSLVLKSSYNEQFF
TRBJ2-4 | many | TRBD1 | TRBV20-1 | TGCAGTGCTAGAGATTCCACAGGGGGTGGAGTATCCAAAAACATTCAGTACTTC | CSARDSTGGGVSKNIQYF
TRBJ1-5 | NA | NA | TRBV5-1 | TGCGCCAGCAGCCTCTCCGCGGGGGGCAATCAGCCCCAGCATTTT | CASSLSAGGNQPQHF
TRBJ2-2 | few | TRBD2 | TRBV24-1 | TGTGCCACCAGTGATTCATATAGCGGGAGGACCGGGGAGCTGTTTTTT | CATSDSYSGRTGELFF
TRBJ2-7 | NA | NA | TRBV6-2/TRBV6-3 | TGTGCCAGCAGGACCGTAGCGGACTCCTACGAGCAGTACTTC | CASRTVADSYEQYF
TRBJ2-2 | few | NA | TRBV27 | TGTGCCAGCAGTGGCCGGAGCGGGGAGCTGTTTTTT | CASSGRSGELFF
TRBJ2-7 | NA | NA | TRBV21-1 | TGTGCCAGCAGCAGGGGAGGAGCGGGAGGGCCCTACGAGCAGTACTTC | CASSRGGAGGPYEQYF
TRBJ1-2 | many | TRBD1 | TRBV6-5 | TGTGCCAGCAGTCGTCGACAGGGGTATGGCTACACCTTC | CASSRRQGYGYTF
TRBJ1-4 | NA | NA | TRBV7-2 | TGTGCCAGCAGCCCCTACCGACCTACATCTCTCCTGTTTTTT | CASSPYRPTSLLFF
TRBJ2-3 | once | NA | TRBV5-6 | TGTGCCAGCAGCTTGGCGGGGAAAAGACTGACAGATACGCAGTATTTT | CASSLAGKRLTDTQYF
TRBJ2-2 | many | NA | TRBV6-2/TRBV6-3 | TGTGCCAGCAGTGCGTCCGAAGCGGCCGGGGAGCTGTTTTTT | CASSASEAAGELFF
TRBJ2-1 | NA | NA | TRBV18 | TGTGCCAGCTCATTCGCGACTAGGGACAATGAGCAGTTCTTC | CASSFATRDNEQFF
TRBJ2-1 | few | NA | TRBV10-3 | TGTGCCATCAGTGAAGGAGGTGCATGGCAGTTCTTC | CAISEGGAWQFF
TRBJ2-3 | many | TRBD2 | TRBV7-2 | TGTGCCAGCAGCCACCGGACTAGCGAGACAGATACGCAGTATTTT | CASSHRTSETDTQYF
TRBJ2-3 | few | NA | TRBV20-1 | TGCAGTGCCCCCATACGGACCCAGAGCACAGATACGCAGTATTTT | CSAPIRTQSTDTQYF
TRBJ2-3 | many | NA | TRBV20-1 | TGCAGTACCCAGGGTAGCACAGATACGCAGTATTTT | CSTQGSTDTQYF
TRBJ1-5 | few | NA | TRBV7-3 | TGTGCCAGCAGGGTGGATAGCAATCAGCCCCAGCATTTT | CASRVDSNQPQHF
TRBJ1-5 | many | NA | TRBV12-3/TRBV12-4 | TGTGCCAGCAGTTACAACAATCAGCCCCAGCATTTT | CASSYNNQPQHF
TRBJ2-7 | NA | NA | TRBV5-4 | TGTGCCAGCAGCCTGCTGGGTGAGCGGATCTACGAGCAGTACTTC | CASSLLGERIYEQYF
TRBJ2-5 | few | TRBD2 | TRBV20-1 | TGCAGTGCTATAAATCCACTAGCGGCGCAAGAGACCCAGTACTTC | CSAINPLAAQETQYF
TRBJ2-4 | NA | NA | TRBV28 | TGTGCCAGCAGCCCCCGGGGAAACATTCAGTACTTC | CASSPRGNIQYF
TRBJ2-7 | NA | NA | TRBV6-6 | TGTGCCAGCGGTGATAGGCGCAGGAGCTCCTACGAGCAGTACTTC | CASGDRRRSSYEQYF
TRBJ2-1 | NA | NA | TRBV10-3 | TGTGCCATCAGTGAGCTGGCTAGCGAGGGGAATGAGCAGTTCTTC | CAISELASEGNEQFF
TRBJ2-1 | few | NA | TRBV28 | TGTGCCAGCAGGCCAACTAGCAGCTACAATGAGCAGTTCTTC | CASRPTSSYNEQFF
TRBJ2-7 | NA | TRBD1 | TRBV29-1 | TGCAGCGTTGGAGGACAGGGGAACGAGCAGTACTTC | CSVGGQGNEQYF